These 29 T cell receptor beta chains were all obtained from the same sample, sequenced in a study of radiotherapy plus CTLA-4 blockade in lung cancer. The repertoire was sequenced with immunoSEQ multiplex PCR; TCRdb's copy has only in-frame clones and lacks some. Among about 77,000 clones listed, roughly 80% were seen once. This specimen was peripheral blood, taken from a patient treated with radiotherapy plus ipilimumab. These receptors were obtained from a human donor with non-small cell lung cancer whose response to radiotherapy plus ipilimumab could not be evaluated.

The J gene is TRBJ1-1, the V gene TRBV6-6, with D possibly matching TRBD1 (6 bases). V gave up 3 bases and J gave up 1 base, with 9 bases separating them. The CDR3 consists of 14 residues. Germline V gene lookup returns CDR1 MNHNY and CDR2 SVGAGI (reference sequence). CDR3 sequence: CASSYPGENTEAFF. The CDR3 DNA follows: TGTGCCAGCAGTTATCCAGGGGAGAACACTGAAGCTTTCTTT.

The rearrangement uses TRBV10-3 and TRBJ2-5, with D maybe TRBD1 (5 bases). Trimming took off 0 bases at V and 3 bases at J, with 11 bases between the two ends. Germline V gene data show CDR1 as ENHRY and CDR2 as SYGVKD. The CDR3 sequence is 15 residues long. Written as DNA, the CDR3 is TGTGCCATCAGTGAGTCGATGGCAGGGAAAGAGACCCAGTACTTC. The encoded protein is CAISESMAGKETQYF.

This clone turned up a few times. V gene TRBV4-1 combines with J gene TRBJ2-2, with D uncertain. The CDR3 contains 14 residues. V was cut by 0 bases and J by 3 bases, with 5 bases left in between. Germline CDR1 and CDR2: MGHRA and YSYEKL. The CDR3 loop is CASSQETYTGELFF. CDR3 in DNA: TGCGCCAGCAGCCAAGAGACTTACACCGGGGAGCTGTTTTTT.

The chain couples TRBV11-3 to TRBJ1-2; 7 positions agree with TRBD1. Germline V lookup: CDR1 SGHNT, CDR2 YENEEA. The CDR3 runs to 14 residues. The V gene end was trimmed by 5 bases and the J gene end by 6 bases; junction bases not matched to a gene: 9. In nucleotides, the CDR3 is TGTGCCAGCAGCACTACAGGGGATGGAAATGGCTACACCTTC. The encoded protein is CASSTTGDGNGYTF.

This clone has only a few counts. The chain is built from TRBV7-2 and TRBJ1-2; a weak D match, TRBD1 (5 bases). The germline V and J ends were trimmed by 5 bases and 13 bases, with 17 bases remaining between them. This CDR3 spans 12 amino acids. Germline V gene lookup returns CDR1 SGHTA and CDR2 FQGNSA. CDR3 residues: CASSPVRTGGTF. In DNA, the CDR3 is TGTGCCAGCAGCCCTGTGAGAACGGGGGGCACCTTC.

J is TRBJ1-6 and V is TRBV28; D possibly corresponds to TRBD1 (6 bases). The CDR3 contains 15 residues. Germline CDR1 MDHEN, CDR2 SYDVKM. V was clipped by 5 bases and J by 9 bases, with 17 bases between them. CDR3 nucleotides: TGTGCCAGCAGTCCCCTAGGGGGGGCTACTTCACCCCTCCACTTT. This encodes CASSPLGGATSPLHF.

This chain connects TRBV5-1 to TRBJ1-1; 9 nucleotides match TRBD1. Germline loops: CDR1 SGHRS, CDR2 YFSETQ. The CDR3 is made up of 14 amino acids. V lost 2 bases, J lost 5 bases, and 4 bases stayed unmatched. CDR3 amino acids: CASSFRDRDTEAFF. The DNA of the CDR3 is TGCGCCAGCAGCTTCCGGGACAGGGATACTGAAGCTTTCTTT.

There are a few counts of this clone. V usage is TRBV7-2 and J usage is TRBJ2-1; 10 nucleotides align to TRBD2. Trimming took 5 bases from V and 9 from J; bases not matched to a gene: 10. The CDR3 extends over 15 amino acids. CDR1 and CDR2 (germline): SGHTA, FQGNSA. In DNA, the CDR3 is TGTGCCAGCAGCCCCTTAAGCGGGGGGGCCTTTGAGCAGTTCTTC. This codes for CASSPLSGGAFEQFF.

V usage is TRBV27 and J usage is TRBJ1-1, with a weak D call TRBD1 (5 bases). V was cut by 8 bases and J by 5 bases, with 15 bases left in between. Germline values: CDR1 MNHEY, CDR2 SMNVEV (reference sequence). This CDR3 region has 13 residues. CDR3 nucleotide sequence: TGTGCCAGCTTTCGCGGGGGTGGTACTGAAGCTTTCTTT. This encodes CASFRGGGTEAFF.

The chain couples TRBV6-5 to TRBJ1-1; D not certain. Germline-derived CDR1 and CDR2 are MNHEY and SVGAGI. Trimming removed 2 bases at V and 5 bases at J, with 9 bases between. There are 13 residues in the CDR3. The CDR3 region is CASSYNANTEAFF. The CDR3 DNA follows: TGTGCCAGCAGTTACAACGCGAATACTGAAGCTTTCTTT.

The chain carries TRBV6-5 and TRBJ2-1; the match to TRBD2 covers 9 bases. Germline V lookup: CDR1 MNHEY, CDR2 SVGAGI. This CDR3 is 14 amino acids long. V was pared by 6 bases and J by 4 bases, with 4 bases of the junction left unmatched. This CDR3 is CASSPSGVYNEQFF. Written as DNA, the CDR3 is TGTGCCAGCAGCCCTAGCGGGGTATACAATGAGCAGTTCTTC.

The gene calls are TRBV7-9 and TRBJ2-7; D may be TRBD1 (6 bases). V shed 4 bases and J shed 0 bases, with 13 bases lying between them. Germline assignment: CDR1 SEHNR and CDR2 FQNEAQ (reference sequence). This CDR3 comprises 15 residues. In DNA form, the CDR3 reads TGTGCCAGCAGCTGGTACAGGGATGGCTCCTACGAGCAGTACTTC. Its translation is CASSWYRDGSYEQYF.

V is TRBV27 and J is TRBJ2-7; D may be TRBD2 (5 bases). The germline CDR1 and CDR2 sequences are MNHEY and SMNVEV (reference sequence). The V gene lost 4 bases and the J gene lost 0 bases, with 10 bases spanning the gap. The CDR3 has 14 amino acids. The CDR3 DNA is TGTGCCAGCAGTTCGGTTGGGAGCTCCTACGAGCAGTACTTC. Residues: CASSSVGSSYEQYF.

The rearrangement links TRBV30 to TRBJ1-2; possibly TRBD1 for D (5 bases). Germline V gives CDR1 GTSNPN, CDR2 SVGIG (reference sequence). CDR3 length: 12 amino acids. V lost 8 bases to trimming and J lost 11 bases, with 21 bases between them. CDR3 protein: CALTNGGSRYTF. The CDR3 nucleotides read TGTGCCCTTACAAACGGGGGGAGTCGGTACACCTTC.

Within the sample, this clone is medium-sized. V usage is TRBV19 and J usage is TRBJ2-1, with 7 bases that match TRBD1. The CDR3 has 15 residues. The ends lost 6 bases at V and 0 bases at J; junction bases unmatched: 5. CDR1 is LNHDA, CDR2 SQIVND, per germline (reference sequence). Written as DNA, the CDR3 is TGTGCCAGTAGACAGGGGTTAAACTCCTACAATGAGCAGTTCTTC. Translated: CASRQGLNSYNEQFF.

The sample holds one count of this clone. This chain joins TRBV10-3 and TRBJ2-7, with 7 bases lining up with TRBD2. V shed 0 bases and J 4 bases; nucleotides not matched to a gene: 9. Germline CDR1 ENHRY, CDR2 SYGVKD. There are 16 residues in the CDR3. This chain's CDR3 is CAISESGTGRIYEQYF. CDR3 sequence (DNA): TGTGCCATCAGTGAGTCAGGTACCGGGAGGATTTACGAGCAGTACTTC.

The chain combines TRBV2 with TRBJ2-3; weak D call: TRBD1 (5 bases). Germline V lookup: CDR1 SNHLY, CDR2 FYNNEI. CDR3 size: 15 residues. Trimming stripped 3 bases from V and 6 bases from J, with 16 bases between. CDR3 sequence (DNA): TGTGCCAGCAGTGACCAGGGCCCGGTCGGGGATACGCAGTATTTT. Residues: CASSDQGPVGDTQYF.

CDR3 bases: TGTGCCAGCAGCTTAGATCGGGCTAGCGAAAAACTGTTTTTT. It encodes CASSLDRASEKLFF. The chain links TRBV11-3 to TRBJ1-4; unclear D gene. This CDR3 is built from 14 residues. Germline V gene sequence: CDR1 SGHNT, CDR2 YENEEA. V shed 0 bases and J shed 8 bases, with 10 bases lying between them.

A single count supports this clone. V usage is TRBV4-2 and J usage is TRBJ1-5; 10 bases are a match to TRBD1. The CDR3 loop spans 22 amino acids. Germline V gene sequence: CDR1 LGHNA, CDR2 YNFKEQ. Trimming at V came to 4 bases and at J to 0 bases, leaving 21 bases not matched to a gene. The CDR3 nucleotides are TGTGCCAGCAGCCCCTTGGGGGGCCTTCCGGGACAGGGGCCCCTTAGCAATCAGCCCCAGCATTTT. Its protein is CASSPLGGLPGQGPLSNQPQHF.

The chain is built from TRBV6-1 and TRBJ1-2; D unresolved. The CDR3 contains 12 residues. Germline CDR1 and CDR2: MNHNS and SASEGT. V was trimmed by 4 bases and J by 4 bases, leaving 7 bases between them. CDR3 loop: CASSGRLYGYTF. CDR3 coding DNA: TGTGCCAGCAGTGGGCGGCTCTATGGCTACACCTTC.

This chain joins TRBV6-1 and TRBJ2-2; D is unclear. The length of the CDR3 is 14 residues. The V gene's germline CDR1 is MNHNS and CDR2 SASEGT. V gave up 8 bases and J gave up 0 bases, with 10 bases separating them. The CDR3 here is CASFLDANTGELFF. The CDR3 DNA is TGTGCCAGCTTCCTAGATGCGAACACCGGGGAGCTGTTTTTT.

V and J are TRBV11-2 and TRBJ2-1, with a tentative D call TRBD2 (6 bases). This CDR3 is 14 amino acids long. V lost 4 bases and J 8 bases, leaving 15 bases between the germline ends. Germline CDR1 and CDR2: SGHAT and FQNNGV. In nucleotides, the CDR3 is TGTGCCAGCAGCTCGACTAGGGGTACGTATGAGCAGTTCTTC. It encodes CASSSTRGTYEQFF.

This rearrangement joins TRBV7-5 to TRBJ2-5; the D call in the table, TRBD2, was not verified against the DNA. TRBV7-5 is a pseudogene. This CDR3 is built from 16 residues. CDR3 DNA: TGTGTCAGAAGCTTGGGGACTAGCGGTATTGGGGAGACCCAGTACTTC. It is translated as CVRSLGTSGIGETQYF.

The rearrangement joins TRBV6-5 to TRBJ1-1; 9 bases are shared with TRBD1. Germline V lookup: CDR1 MNHEY, CDR2 SVGAGI. The trim removed 10 bases at V and 3 bases at J, leaving 6 bases unmatched. The CDR3 consists of 13 residues. CDR3: CAIHRGLDTEAFF. For the CDR3, the DNA is TGTGCCATCCACAGGGGGCTGGACACTGAAGCTTTCTTT.

This clone was counted a few times. V is TRBV28 and J is TRBJ1-4, with 9 bases matching TRBD1. CDR3 length equals 15 residues. V dropped 3 bases and J dropped 8; count of bases not matched to a gene: 7. Germline V gives CDR1 MDHEN, CDR2 SYDVKM. CDR3 region: CASSFGGQGGEKLFF. Here the CDR3 DNA reads TGTGCCAGCAGTTTCGGGGGACAGGGTGGAGAAAAACTGTTTTTT. Complete variable domain (other parts from reference TRBV28 and TRBJ1-4): DVKVTQSSRYLVKRTGEKVFLECVQDMDHENMFWYRQDPGLGLRLIYFSYDVKMKEKGDIPEGYSVSREKKERFSLILESASTNQTSMYLCASSFGGQGGEKLFFGSGTQLSVL.

The rearrangement uses TRBV7-9 and TRBJ1-1, with TRBD1 matching over 7 bases. The CDR3 length is 12 residues. V shed 8 bases, J shed 1 base, and the junction held 1 base outside the gene matches. The germline V gene has CDR1 SEHNR and CDR2 FQNEAQ (reference sequence). CDR3: CASHRGNTEAFF. The CDR3 DNA sequence: TGTGCCAGCCACAGGGGGAACACTGAAGCTTTCTTT.

The rearrangement links TRBV19 to TRBJ2-7; D remains unclear. CDR1 LNHDA and CDR2 SQIVND come from the germline V gene (reference sequence). This CDR3 comprises 15 residues. With 4 bases removed from V and 0 bases from J, the gap between germline ends came to 13 bases. The CDR3 DNA follows: TGTGCCAGTAGTACCAGTTTCGCTAGCTCCTACGAGCAGTACTTC. Its protein product is CASSTSFASSYEQYF.

This clone appeared a single time. The chain couples TRBV12-5 to TRBJ2-7; TRBD2 aligns across 7 bases. Germline V gene data show CDR1 as LGHNT and CDR2 as FRNRAP. The CDR3 is 13 residues long. V was pared by 1 base and J by 7 bases, with 4 bases of the junction left unmatched. The CDR3 loop is CASGLDGRGEQYF. The CDR3 bases are TGTGCTAGTGGTTTGGATGGGCGGGGGGAGCAGTACTTC.

V is TRBV6-5 and J is TRBJ2-6; no clear D gene. The CDR3 loop spans 13 amino acids. V shed 6 bases and J shed 5 bases, with 8 bases lying between them. The V gene's germline CDR1 is MNHEY and CDR2 SVGAGI. CDR3 DNA sequence: TGTGCCAGCAGCCCCGGTCGGGCCAACGTCCTGACTTTC. It specifies CASSPGRANVLTF.